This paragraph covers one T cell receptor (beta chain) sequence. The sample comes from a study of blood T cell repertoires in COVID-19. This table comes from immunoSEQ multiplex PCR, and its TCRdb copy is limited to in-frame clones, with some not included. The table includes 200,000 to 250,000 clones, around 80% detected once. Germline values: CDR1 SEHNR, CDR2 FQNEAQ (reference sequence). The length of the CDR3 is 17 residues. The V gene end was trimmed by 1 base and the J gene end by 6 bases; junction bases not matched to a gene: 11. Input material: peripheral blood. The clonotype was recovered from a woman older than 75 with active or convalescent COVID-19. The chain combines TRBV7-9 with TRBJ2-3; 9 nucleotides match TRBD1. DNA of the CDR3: TGTGCCAGCAGCTTAGGTATTGGACAGGGGAGTTCGGATACGCAGTATTTT. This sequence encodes CASSLGIGQGSSDTQYF.